These 4 T cell receptor beta chains were all obtained from the same sample, sequenced in a study of cytomegalovirus exposure and HLA in healthy donors. The PCR used 60 Vbeta and 13 Jbeta primers. The repertoire was sequenced with immunoSEQ multiplex PCR; TCRdb's copy has only in-frame clones and lacks some. Of some 130,000 clones in the sample, about 82% were seen once. The sample consisted of PBMCs. Receptors were obtained from a boy aged 5-17 years in good health and CMV-seronegative.

The CDR3 sequence is CASSLSRGRNEQYF. CDR3 nucleotide sequence: TGTGCCAGCAGTTTAAGTAGGGGTCGGAACGAGCAGTACTTC. The chain is built from TRBV27 and TRBJ2-7; D perhaps matches TRBD1 (5 bases). Germline assignment: CDR1 MNHEY and CDR2 SMNVEV (reference sequence). The V end lost 2 bases, the J end lost 5 bases, and 13 bases lay between the germline ends. This CDR3 has 14 amino acids.

The CDR3 spells CASSLVVGGTTKNGELFF. The CDR3 DNA follows: TGCGCCAGCAGCTTGGTGGTTGGGGGGACGACGAAAAACGGGGAGCTGTTTTTT. The chain recombines TRBV5-1 with TRBJ2-2, with D possibly being TRBD2 (6 bases). The CDR3 runs to 18 residues. V was pared by 0 bases and J by 7 bases, with 22 bases between. CDR1 and CDR2 from the germline V gene are SGHRS and YFSETQ.

The chain employs TRBV30 and TRBJ1-5; tentative D call: TRBD1 (6 bases). Germline loops: CDR1 GTSNPN, CDR2 SVGIG (reference sequence). Trimming stripped 2 bases from V and 0 bases from J, with 8 bases between. This CDR3 contains 14 residues. The DNA for the CDR3 is TGTGCCTGGAGTCAGGGGATTAGCAATCAGCCCCAGCATTTT. Translated, it gives CAWSQGISNQPQHF.

This rearrangement joins TRBV11-3 to TRBJ2-4; D remains ambiguous. Trimming removed 1 base from V and 3 bases from J, with 10 bases in between. The CDR3 covers 15 residues. CDR1 is SGHNT and CDR2 is YENEEA in the germline V gene. For the CDR3, the DNA is TGTGCCAGCAGCTTAGTCGTGGCAGGCAAAAACATTCAGTACTTC. Protein product: CASSLVVAGKNIQYF.